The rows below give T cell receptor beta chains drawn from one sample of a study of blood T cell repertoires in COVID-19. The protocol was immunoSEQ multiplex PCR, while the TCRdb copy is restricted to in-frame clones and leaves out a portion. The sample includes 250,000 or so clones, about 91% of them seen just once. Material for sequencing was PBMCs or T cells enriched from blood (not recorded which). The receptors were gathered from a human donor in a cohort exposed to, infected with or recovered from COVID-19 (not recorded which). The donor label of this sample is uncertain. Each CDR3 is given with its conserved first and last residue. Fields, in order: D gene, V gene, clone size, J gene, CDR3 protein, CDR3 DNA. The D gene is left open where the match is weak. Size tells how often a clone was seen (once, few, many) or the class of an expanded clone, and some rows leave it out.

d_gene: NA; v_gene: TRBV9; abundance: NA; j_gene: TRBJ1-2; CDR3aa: CASSPPDSNYGYTF; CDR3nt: TGTGCCAGCAGCCCCCCGGACTCTAACTATGGCTACACCTTC
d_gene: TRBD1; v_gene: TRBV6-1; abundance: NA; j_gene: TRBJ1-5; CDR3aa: CASSEGDRNSNQPQHF; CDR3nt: TGTGCCAGCAGTGAGGGGGACAGAAATAGCAATCAGCCCCAGCATTTT
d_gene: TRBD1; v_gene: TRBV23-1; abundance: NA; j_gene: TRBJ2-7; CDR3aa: CASSHGPGQPSPYEQYF; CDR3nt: TGCGCCAGCAGTCATGGGCCGGGACAGCCTTCACCCTACGAGCAGTACTTC
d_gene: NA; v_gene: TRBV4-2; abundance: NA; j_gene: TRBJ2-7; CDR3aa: CASSQDEGSGSYEQYF; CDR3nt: TGTGCCAGCAGCCAAGATGAGGGCTCGGGATCCTACGAGCAGTACTTC
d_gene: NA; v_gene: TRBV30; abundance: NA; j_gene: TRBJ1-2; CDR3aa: CAWSVWQGHGYTF; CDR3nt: TGTGCCTGGAGTGTGTGGCAGGGCCATGGCTACACCTTC
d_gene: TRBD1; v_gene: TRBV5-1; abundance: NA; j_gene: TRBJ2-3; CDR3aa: CASSSSGTGVKDTQYF; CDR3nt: TGCGCCAGCAGCTCGTCCGGGACAGGGGTAAAGGATACGCAGTATTTT
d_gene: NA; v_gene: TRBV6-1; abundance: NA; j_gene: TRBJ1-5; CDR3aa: CASSEWRGPGNQPQHF; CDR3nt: TGTGCCAGCAGTGAATGGCGGGGACCTGGCAATCAGCCCCAGCATTTT
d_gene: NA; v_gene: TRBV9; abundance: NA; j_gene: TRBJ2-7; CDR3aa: CASSAEGAVIDEQYF; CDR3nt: TGTGCCAGCAGCGCGGAAGGGGCTGTAATCGACGAGCAGTACTTC
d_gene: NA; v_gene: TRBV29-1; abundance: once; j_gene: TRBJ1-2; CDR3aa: CSVDPRTPGYTF; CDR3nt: TGCAGCGTTGATCCTCGGACACCAGGCTACACCTTC
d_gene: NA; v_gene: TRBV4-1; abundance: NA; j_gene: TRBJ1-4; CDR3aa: CASSQDELRQKNEKLFF; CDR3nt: TGCGCCAGCAGCCAAGATGAATTACGACAGAAAAATGAAAAACTGTTTTTT
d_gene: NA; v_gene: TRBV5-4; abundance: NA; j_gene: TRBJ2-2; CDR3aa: CASSRTDTNTGELFF; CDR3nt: TGTGCCAGCAGCCGGACAGACACTAACACCGGGGAGCTGTTTTTT
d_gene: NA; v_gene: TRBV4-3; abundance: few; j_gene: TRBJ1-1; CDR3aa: CASSQIQGTEAFF; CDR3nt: TGCGCCAGCAGCCAAATTCAGGGCACTGAAGCTTTCTTT
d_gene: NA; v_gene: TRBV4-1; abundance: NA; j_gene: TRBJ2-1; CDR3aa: CASSLDRNEQFF; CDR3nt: TGCGCCAGCAGCCTCGACAGAAATGAGCAGTTCTTC
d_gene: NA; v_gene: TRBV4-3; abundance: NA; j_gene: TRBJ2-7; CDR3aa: CASSPGGDYEQYF; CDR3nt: TGCGCCAGCAGCCCTGGAGGGGACTACGAGCAGTACTTC
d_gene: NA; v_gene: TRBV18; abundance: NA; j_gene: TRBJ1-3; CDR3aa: CASSPQDNSGNTIYF; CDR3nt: TGTGCCAGCTCACCACAGGACAACTCTGGAAACACCATATATTTT
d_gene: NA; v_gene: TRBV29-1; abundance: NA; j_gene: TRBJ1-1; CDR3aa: CSVGTGRMNTEAFF; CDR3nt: TGCAGCGTTGGCACAGGGAGAATGAACACTGAAGCTTTCTTT
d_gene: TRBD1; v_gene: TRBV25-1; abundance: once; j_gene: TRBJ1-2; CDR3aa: CASSETPLGGQGTGYTF; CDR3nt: TGTGCCAGCAGTGAAACCCCACTTGGCGGACAGGGTACTGGCTACACCTTC
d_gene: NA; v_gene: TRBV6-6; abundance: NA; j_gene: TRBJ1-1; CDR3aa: CASTPGGVNTEAFF; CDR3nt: TGTGCCAGCACCCCCGGGGGGGTTAACACTGAAGCTTTCTTT
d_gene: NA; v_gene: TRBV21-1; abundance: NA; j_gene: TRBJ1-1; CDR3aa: CASGGEGTEAFF; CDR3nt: TGTGCCAGTGGGGGGGAAGGCACTGAAGCTTTCTTT
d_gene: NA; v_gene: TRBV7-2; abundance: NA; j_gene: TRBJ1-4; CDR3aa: CASSPDRGGNEKLFF; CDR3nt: TGTGCCAGCAGCCCGGACCGGGGGGGAAATGAAAAACTGTTTTTT
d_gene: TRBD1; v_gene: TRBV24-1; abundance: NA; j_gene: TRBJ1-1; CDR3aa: CATRAGQYGNTEAFF; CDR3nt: TGTGCCACCAGGGCGGGACAGTATGGAAACACTGAAGCTTTCTTT
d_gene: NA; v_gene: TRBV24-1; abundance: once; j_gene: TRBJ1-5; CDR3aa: CATSDPGKPQHF; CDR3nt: TGTGCCACCAGTGACCCCGGGAAGCCCCAGCATTTT